Sequencing of this T cell receptor (beta chain) was carried out in a study of CD8 T cells in Susac syndrome. Study outcomes and limitations: The study conceded that its TCR sequencing and HLA analysis involved relatively few individuals.

On this clonotype itself: What it recognizes is unknown.

RNA in amounts of about 0.5 to 1 ug was reverse transcribed with random hexamers. Across 54 Vbeta and 13 Jbeta, TCR beta CDR3 was amplified with immunoSEQ multiplex PCR. TCRdb re-called the immunoSEQ multiplex PCR reads with MiXCR, one entry per CDR3 protein. Of some 130,000 distinct CDR3 sequences in the sample, roughly 76% are singletons; the top ten hold roughly 0.48%. The V end was cut by 3 bases, the J end by 1 base, with 7 bases between. CDR3 length: 13 residues. The germline V gene has CDR1 PRHDT and CDR2 FYEKMQ (reference sequence). Sequencing targeted TCR beta in T cells from blood (CD8+ and CD4+).

Sequencing was done on a sample of CD8+ T cells from PBMCs. This chain links TRBV13 with TRBJ2-7, with D maybe TRBD1 (5 bases). The clonotype was recovered from a human donor with multiple sclerosis. CDR3 in amino acids: CASSFRESYEQYV. For the CDR3, the DNA is TGTGCCAGCAGCTTCAGGGAATCCTACGAGCAGTACGTC.